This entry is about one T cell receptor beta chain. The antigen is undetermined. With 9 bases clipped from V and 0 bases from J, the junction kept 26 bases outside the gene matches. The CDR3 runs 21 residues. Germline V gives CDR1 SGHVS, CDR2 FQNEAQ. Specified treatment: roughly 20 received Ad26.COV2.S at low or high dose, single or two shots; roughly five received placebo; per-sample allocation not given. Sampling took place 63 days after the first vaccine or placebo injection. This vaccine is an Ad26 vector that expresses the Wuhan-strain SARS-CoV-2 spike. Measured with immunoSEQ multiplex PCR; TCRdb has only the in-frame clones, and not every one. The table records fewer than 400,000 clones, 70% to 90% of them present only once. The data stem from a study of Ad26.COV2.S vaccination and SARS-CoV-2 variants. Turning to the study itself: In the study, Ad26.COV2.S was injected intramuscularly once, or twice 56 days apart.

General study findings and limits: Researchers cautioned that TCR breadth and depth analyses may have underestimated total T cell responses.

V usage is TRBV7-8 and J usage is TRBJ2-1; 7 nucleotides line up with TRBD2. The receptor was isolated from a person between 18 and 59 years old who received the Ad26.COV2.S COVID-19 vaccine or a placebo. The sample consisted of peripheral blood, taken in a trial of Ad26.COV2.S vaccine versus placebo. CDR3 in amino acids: CASRFVAGGGSSAGSYNEQFF. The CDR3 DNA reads TGTGCCAGTAGATTTGTGGCCGGCGGGGGATCTTCGGCGGGCTCCTACAATGAGCAGTTCTTC.